Listed below are T cell receptor beta chains from one sample, sequenced in a study of blood T cell repertoires in COVID-19. The protocol was immunoSEQ multiplex PCR, while the TCRdb copy is restricted to in-frame clones and leaves out a portion. This sample has about 160,000 clones, with roughly 84% found just once. Sample: peripheral blood. These receptors all stem from a woman of 80 years or more with active or convalescent COVID-19. The conserved cysteine and the conserved F or W are not part of the CDR3 here. Not every row has a clone size; where given, it reads once, few, many or a size class.

size: NA; J: TRBJ2-1; V: TRBV5-5; CDR3: ASSYRYPYNEQF
size: NA; J: TRBJ1-5; V: TRBV6-5; CDR3: ASTWGGPSNQPQH
size: few; J: TRBJ1-6; V: TRBV6-5; CDR3: ASSYSAQGIGSPLH
size: NA; J: TRBJ1-4; V: TRBV2; CDR3: ASSRGRNEKLF
size: once; J: TRBJ1-1; V: TRBV30; CDR3: AWSRQLNTEAF
size: NA; J: TRBJ2-1; V: TRBV21-1; CDR3: ASSKAGLWAGVYNEQF
size: NA; J: TRBJ2-6; V: TRBV7-3; CDR3: ASRLTSGANVLT
size: NA; J: TRBJ2-7; V: TRBV13; CDR3: ASSLGLFRTYAEQY
size: NA; J: TRBJ1-1; V: TRBV19; CDR3: ASRVLTTEAF
size: NA; J: TRBJ1-5; V: TRBV7-9; CDR3: ASSIGTGGSNQPQH
size: NA; J: TRBJ1-6; V: TRBV27; CDR3: ASSRNRDRDFTYLSPLH
size: NA; J: TRBJ2-7; V: TRBV2; CDR3: ASTRTSVYEQY
size: NA; J: TRBJ1-4; V: TRBV5-4; CDR3: ASSLKTLATNEKLF
size: NA; J: TRBJ2-2; V: TRBV5-1; CDR3: ASSFQGLGAGELF
size: few; J: TRBJ2-2; V: TRBV21-1; CDR3: ASSKGGHTNPTGELF
size: NA; J: TRBJ2-2; V: TRBV7-8; CDR3: ASSSHRGQGGELF
size: NA; J: TRBJ1-2; V: TRBV2; CDR3: ASSIIGDTSYGYT
size: NA; J: TRBJ2-1; V: TRBV4-2; CDR3: ASSPGTSGGTYNEQF
size: NA; J: TRBJ2-7; V: TRBV7-6; CDR3: ASSLSQGSNEQY
size: NA; J: TRBJ2-1; V: TRBV6-5; CDR3: ASSTGLAGRNEQF
size: NA; J: TRBJ2-1; V: TRBV29-1; CDR3: SVEGGIRDRAF
size: NA; J: TRBJ1-1; V: TRBV7-3; CDR3: ASSSVGQNTEAF
size: NA; J: TRBJ1-3; V: TRBV18; CDR3: ASSPLNRTGTFRNTIY
size: NA; J: TRBJ1-2; V: TRBV19; CDR3: ASSAGQNNNYGYT
size: NA; J: TRBJ2-2; V: TRBV5-4; CDR3: AGRRAGPTGELF
size: NA; J: TRBJ1-1; V: TRBV28; CDR3: ASRPDLNTEAF
size: once; J: TRBJ1-4; V: TRBV6-5; CDR3: ASSWELVRNEKLF
size: NA; J: TRBJ1-5; V: TRBV7-3; CDR3: ASSARSGTGGKISNQPQH
size: NA; J: TRBJ2-7; V: TRBV4-1; CDR3: ASSPDRTSGRADEQY
size: NA; J: TRBJ1-5; V: TRBV24-1; CDR3: ATSDGLLSNQPQH
size: NA; J: TRBJ2-5; V: TRBV7-9; CDR3: ASSYRETQY
size: NA; J: TRBJ1-6; V: TRBV25-1; CDR3: ASSANGNSPLH
size: once; J: TRBJ1-5; V: TRBV19; CDR3: ATTVRQGGYNQPQH
size: NA; J: TRBJ2-7; V: TRBV6-4; CDR3: ASSSDRGYEQY
size: NA; J: TRBJ1-3; V: TRBV28; CDR3: ASTSRDRGGNTIY
size: NA; J: TRBJ1-2; V: TRBV5-1; CDR3: ASSFDGISVGYT
size: NA; J: TRBJ2-1; V: TRBV6-1; CDR3: ASSEAPGGGYKSEQF
size: NA; J: TRBJ2-2; V: TRBV5-4; CDR3: ASSSNGGGRGTGELF
size: NA; J: TRBJ2-1; V: TRBV19; CDR3: ASRRRAGVSGDEQF
size: NA; J: TRBJ2-7; V: TRBV18; CDR3: ASSPRGGGEQY
size: NA; J: TRBJ2-3; V: TRBV18; CDR3: ASSPRSGRTDTQY
size: once; J: TRBJ2-5; V: TRBV27; CDR3: ASSFRAQETQY
size: NA; J: TRBJ1-6; V: TRBV19; CDR3: ASSIDLGQTGPLH